This T cell receptor (beta chain) was found in a study of blood T cell repertoires in COVID-19. This clone was detected only a few times. Here immunoSEQ multiplex PCR was the method, and the copy in TCRdb shows in-frame clones only, minus some. The repertoire includes over 110,000 clones, more than 60% of them detected once, and about an eighth sits in the top ten. V shed 1 base and J shed 5 bases, with 5 bases lying between them. The CDR3 is made up of 12 amino acids. The rearrangement uses TRBV12-3 or TRBV12-4 and TRBJ1-1; no firm D call. The TCR sequence derives from a man older than 75 with acute or convalescent COVID-19. Sequenced material: peripheral blood. In DNA, the CDR3 is TGTGCCAGCAGTTTAGACATAACTGAAGCTTTCTTT. Its protein is CASSLDITEAFF.